One and the same sample provided the 15 T cell receptor beta chains below, sequenced in a study of beta chain features in type 1 diabetes. Reverse transcribing all isolated RNA meant expressed TCRB transcripts were sequenced. Clones were read by immunoSEQ multiplex PCR, and TCRdb kept only the in-frame ones, dropping some. The sample lists under 250,000 clones; roughly 14% were seen once. Sequencing input: naive CD4+ T cells from blood. The source of these receptors is a woman in her 40s in good health.

The genes are TRBV19 and TRBJ2-7, with 8 nucleotides matching TRBD1. The CDR3 contains 16 residues. Trimming at V came to 6 bases and at J to 2 bases, leaving 12 bases not matched to a gene. Germline lookup yields CDR1 LNHDA and CDR2 SQIVND (reference sequence). For the CDR3, the DNA is TGTGCCAGTAGCAAAAACCCGGGGACAGGAGCCTACGAGCAGTACTTC. It yields the protein CASSKNPGTGAYEQYF.

The chain carries TRBV5-1 and TRBJ1-1; perhaps TRBD1 as D (6 bases). Per germline, CDR1 SGHRS and CDR2 YFSETQ. The CDR3 totals 18 residues. Trimming cost V 2 bases and J 1 base, with 21 bases left between them. The chain's CDR3 is CASSLPTARGAWNTEAFF. The DNA for the CDR3 is TGCGCCAGCAGCTTACCGACGGCCCGGGGGGCTTGGAACACTGAAGCTTTCTTT.

The rearrangement uses TRBV6-6 and TRBJ2-2; no reliable D call. Trimming took 2 bases from V and 0 from J, leaving 7 bases between them. The CDR3 spans 15 residues. Germline V gene data show CDR1 as MNHNY and CDR2 as SVGAGI (reference sequence). The CDR3 here is CASSYSAANTGELFF. The DNA for the CDR3 is TGTGCCAGCAGTTACAGCGCCGCGAACACCGGGGAGCTGTTTTTT.

This clone has a handful of counts. The chain links TRBV7-9 to TRBJ2-2; the D gene is possibly TRBD2 (5 bases). The CDR3 runs to 14 residues. The V gene's germline CDR1 is SEHNR and CDR2 FQNEAQ (reference sequence). The V and J ends lost 2 bases and 6 bases respectively, with 10 bases between them. CDR3 DNA sequence: TGTGCCAGCAGCTTATTTTCCGGGGCCGGGGAGCTGTTTTTT. It specifies CASSLFSGAGELFF.

The chain carries TRBV5-4 and TRBJ2-1; TRBD2 is a possible D gene (5 bases). Germline V lookup: CDR1 SGHNT, CDR2 YYREEE (reference sequence). The CDR3 has 14 amino acids. V gave up 2 bases and J gave up 0 bases, with 6 bases separating them. The DNA for the CDR3 is TGTGCCAGCAGCTTCAGCGGCTCCTACAATGAGCAGTTCTTC. It translates to CASSFSGSYNEQFF.

This clone has more than one count but fewer than ten. The rearrangement joins TRBV7-2 to TRBJ2-5; maybe TRBD1 (5 bases). With 0 bases removed from V and 5 bases from J, the gap between germline ends came to 16 bases. The CDR3 is 16 residues long. Germline loops: CDR1 SGHTA, CDR2 FQGNSA. CDR3 residues: CASSLATQGAGETQYF. CDR3 bases: TGTGCCAGCAGCTTAGCGACGCAAGGGGCAGGCGAGACCCAGTACTTC.

This chain links TRBV5-1 with TRBJ2-7; D is undetermined. This CDR3 region has 14 residues. V lost 0 bases and J 4 bases, leaving 11 bases between the germline ends. Germline V CDR1 and CDR2: SGHRS, YFSETQ. The CDR3 DNA sequence: TGCGCCAGCAGCTTGGTCTCACAAACGTACGAGCAGTACTTC. Translated, it gives CASSLVSQTYEQYF.

This clone was detected a few times. The chain links TRBV5-1 to TRBJ2-3; 7 positions agree with TRBD1. The CDR3 is made up of 16 amino acids. The J segment lost 0 bases and the V segment lost 1 base, leaving 5 bases of the junction unmatched. Germline V CDR1 and CDR2: SGHRS, YFSETQ. CDR3 in amino acids: CASSLSSQGSTDTQYF. The DNA for the CDR3 is TGCGCCAGCAGCTTGAGCTCACAGGGGAGCACAGATACGCAGTATTTT.

This clone was observed a handful of times. This rearrangement joins TRBV2 to TRBJ1-1, with 7 bases lining up with TRBD1. Germline assignment: CDR1 SNHLY and CDR2 FYNNEI. This CDR3 is built from 15 residues. V trimming: 5 bases; J trimming: 2 bases; junction bases outside the gene matches: 8. The CDR3 region is CASSRSGTVNTEAFF. The CDR3 coding sequence is TGTGCCAGCAGTAGATCCGGGACAGTAAACACTGAAGCTTTCTTT.

J is TRBJ2-3 and V is TRBV5-1; no clear D. CDR3 length: 14 residues. The V gene's germline CDR1 is SGHRS and CDR2 YFSETQ. Trimming stripped 4 bases from V and 3 bases from J, with 12 bases between. The CDR3 nucleotides are TGCGCCAGCAGCCCCCCCGCCGGGACAGATACGCAGTATTTT. This translates into CASSPPAGTDTQYF. Complete variable domain (other parts from reference TRBV5-1 and TRBJ2-3): KAGVTQTPRYLIKTRGQQVTLSCSPISGHRSVSWYQQTPGQGLQFLFEYFSETQRNKGNFPGRFSGRQFSNSRSEMNVSTLELGDSALYLCASSPPAGTDTQYFGPGTRLTVL.

The genes are TRBV5-1 and TRBJ2-1; a possible D gene is TRBD1 (5 bases). Deletions cut 0 bases from V and 9 bases from J, with 19 bases between. Germline loops: CDR1 SGHRS, CDR2 YFSETQ. This CDR3 spans 16 amino acids. The CDR3 coding sequence is TGCGCCAGCAGCTTGGCCGGAGACAGCACCTTCAGTGAGCAGTTCTTC. Protein: CASSLAGDSTFSEQFF.

This sequence joins TRBV5-1 and TRBJ1-1; D is undetermined. V lost 4 bases, J lost 0 bases, and 7 bases lay in between. The germline V gene has CDR1 SGHRS and CDR2 YFSETQ. The CDR3 is 13 amino acids. CDR3 in DNA: TGCGCCAGCAGCACAACCCTGAACACTGAAGCTTTCTTT. This gives the protein CASSTTLNTEAFF.

The chain carries TRBV28 and TRBJ1-5; 11 bases are a match to TRBD1. This CDR3 contains 16 residues. The V and J ends lost 6 bases and 6 bases, in that order; junction bases with no gene match: 10. Germline assignment: CDR1 MDHEN and CDR2 SYDVKM. CDR3 sequence: CASRPGTGGYAQPQHF. CDR3 bases: TGTGCCAGCAGACCCGGGACAGGGGGTTATGCTCAGCCCCAGCATTTT.

The chain employs TRBV7-6 and TRBJ1-2; 7 bases line up with TRBD1. Germline loops: CDR1 SGHVS, CDR2 FNYEAQ. The CDR3 loop spans 14 amino acids. V dropped 5 bases and J dropped 2; count of bases not matched to a gene: 5. CDR3 region: CASSPGQENYGYTF. The CDR3 bases are TGTGCCAGCAGCCCCGGACAGGAAAACTATGGCTACACCTTC.

This clone occurred a few times. The CDR3 sequence is CASSLWTGGTDTQYF. The CDR3, as DNA: TGTGCCAGCAGCTTATGGACAGGGGGCACAGATACGCAGTATTTT. The chain is built from TRBV5-4 and TRBJ2-3, with 9 bases aligning to TRBD1. CDR1 is SGHNT and CDR2 is YYREEE in the germline V gene (reference sequence). V shed 2 bases, J shed 1 base, and the junction held 2 bases outside the gene matches. CDR3 length: 15 amino acids.